A single sample gave rise to the 14 T cell receptor beta chains below, sequenced in a study of cytomegalovirus exposure and HLA in healthy donors. PCR was performed using 60 Vbeta and 13 Jbeta primers. Sequencing used immunoSEQ multiplex PCR; TCRdb keeps in-frame clones, though not all of them. Here the sample spans 99,000 or so clones, over 60% being singletons. Material: PBMCs. The receptors were sampled from a woman aged 18-29 years in good health and CMV-seropositive.

The chain is built from TRBV6-4 and TRBJ2-1; 9 bases are shared with TRBD2. The J segment lost 4 bases and the V segment lost 5 bases, leaving 6 bases of the junction unmatched. The germline CDR1 and CDR2 sequences are MRHNA and SNTAGT. The CDR3 loop spans 15 amino acids. CDR3 nucleotide sequence: TGTGCCAGCAGTAAGCCTAGCGGGGCTTACAATGAGCAGTTCTTC. It yields the protein CASSKPSGAYNEQFF.

The V call is TRBV6-1, the J call TRBJ2-5; TRBD1 agrees at 7 bases. Per germline, CDR1 MNHNS and CDR2 SASEGT. The CDR3 contains 14 residues. The J segment lost 0 bases and the V segment lost 5 bases, leaving 3 bases of the junction unmatched. CDR3 protein: CASSKQGYQETQYF. The CDR3 DNA sequence: TGTGCCAGCAGTAAACAGGGGTACCAAGAGACCCAGTACTTC.

J is TRBJ2-1 and V is TRBV7-3; a possible D gene is TRBD2 (5 bases). The length of the CDR3 is 11 residues. The germline V and J ends were trimmed by 5 bases and 7 bases, with 6 bases remaining between them. Germline-derived CDR1 and CDR2 are SGHTA and FQGTGA. The CDR3 nucleotides read TGTGCCAGCAGCACGGGGAATGAGCAGTTCTTC. It specifies CASSTGNEQFF.

The table lists this clone with a few counts. Relative to the germline gene, one junction end is altered; a read error may explain this. The chain recombines TRBV7-9 with TRBJ1-1; D uncertain. The CDR3 runs to 12 residues. Per germline, CDR1 SEHNR and CDR2 FQNEAQ (reference sequence). CDR3 DNA sequence: TGTGCCAGCAGCTTAGGGCCGGGGATAGGAATCTTT. Translation gives CASSLGPGIGIF.

In DNA form, the CDR3 reads TGCGCCAGCAGCCTCAGGGACGGGGGGAACACTGAAGCTTTCTTT. This codes for CASSLRDGGNTEAFF. The chain is built from TRBV5-1 and TRBJ1-1, with D perhaps matching TRBD1 (5 bases). The V gene lost 4 bases and the J gene lost 1 base, with 14 bases spanning the gap. The CDR3 runs to 15 residues. Germline V gives CDR1 SGHRS, CDR2 YFSETQ.

The chain has TRBV2 and TRBJ2-1, with 9 bases identical to TRBD2. In germline, CDR1 is SNHLY, CDR2 FYNNEI. V was clipped by 6 bases and J by 1 base; unmatched bases: 4. This CDR3 is 15 amino acids long. CDR3 region: CASSTSGLSYNEQFF. The CDR3 DNA reads TGTGCCAGCAGCACTAGCGGGCTTTCCTACAATGAGCAGTTCTTC.

The table lists this clone with a few counts. This chain joins TRBV6-1 and TRBJ1-1; 7 positions agree with TRBD1. The V and J ends lost 2 bases and 6 bases, in that order; junction bases with no gene match: 6. CDR1 is MNHNS, CDR2 SASEGT, per germline. The CDR3 runs to 14 residues. The CDR3 DNA sequence: TGTGCCAGCAGTGAAAGGGGTACAGGGGCTGAAGCTTTCTTT. It codes for CASSERGTGAEAFF.

The genes are TRBV30 and TRBJ1-5, with D tentatively TRBD1 (6 bases). The CDR3 totals 16 residues. Trimming took 2 bases from V and 4 from J, leaving 18 bases between them. CDR1 is GTSNPN and CDR2 is SVGIG in the germline V gene (reference sequence). DNA for the CDR3: TGTGCCTGGAGTCTAGTTAGTGACAGGTTAAATCAGCCCCAGCATTTT. Translation gives CAWSLVSDRLNQPQHF.

In nucleotides, the CDR3 is TGTGCCAGCAGCCCCGGGACAGGGGCCGGGGAGCTGTTTTTT. Its protein is CASSPGTGAGELFF. This chain links TRBV11-3 with TRBJ2-2; 10 nucleotides align to TRBD1. The CDR3 consists of 14 residues. Germline CDR1 and CDR2: SGHNT and YENEEA. The V segment lost 5 bases and the J segment 6 bases; nucleotides outside the gene matches: 3.

The chain has TRBV30 and TRBJ2-7, with a tentative D call TRBD2 (6 bases). Trimming pared 0 bases from V and 6 bases from J, leaving 18 bases between. Per germline, CDR1 GTSNPN and CDR2 SVGIG (reference sequence). The CDR3 length is 15 residues. CDR3 nucleotides: TGTGCCTGGAGTGTTTTGGGCAGGGACTTGGGCGAGCAGTACTTC. This sequence encodes CAWSVLGRDLGEQYF.

This chain joins TRBV19 and TRBJ1-1; TRBD1 might be the D (5 bases). The germline V and J ends were trimmed by 4 bases and 6 bases, with 12 bases remaining between them. The CDR3 is 13 residues long. Germline V lookup: CDR1 LNHDA, CDR2 SQIVND (reference sequence). As DNA, the CDR3 is TGTGCCAGTAGTACTGGGACTTGGGCTGAAGCTTTCTTT. Translating gives CASSTGTWAEAFF.

The chain couples TRBV28 to TRBJ2-7; D is perhaps TRBD2 (6 bases). Germline-derived CDR1 and CDR2 are MDHEN and SYDVKM. V was shortened by 3 bases and J by 11 bases, with 14 bases between the two germline ends. The CDR3 runs to 12 residues. The CDR3 loop is CASSLGTGTEYF. CDR3 nucleotide sequence: TGTGCCAGCAGTTTGGGGACCGGGACTGAGTACTTC.

The chain is built from TRBV27 and TRBJ2-1, with TRBD2 as a possible D gene (5 bases). The CDR3 spans 16 residues. The V end was cut by 4 bases, the J end by 0 bases, with 13 bases between. The germline V gene encodes CDR1 MNHEY and CDR2 SMNVEV (reference sequence). The CDR3 sequence: CASSSSGVSSYNEQFF. In DNA form, the CDR3 reads TGTGCCAGCAGTTCAAGCGGTGTTTCCTCCTACAATGAGCAGTTCTTC.

The CDR3 nucleotides are TGCAGCGTTGTGGGCAGATCTAACTATGGCTACACCTTC. This codes for CSVVGRSNYGYTF. The V and J genes are TRBV29-1 and TRBJ1-2, with D uncertain. The CDR3 is 13 residues long. Germline loops: CDR1 SQVTM, CDR2 ANQGSEA. The V and J ends lost 4 bases and 0 bases respectively, with 9 bases between them.